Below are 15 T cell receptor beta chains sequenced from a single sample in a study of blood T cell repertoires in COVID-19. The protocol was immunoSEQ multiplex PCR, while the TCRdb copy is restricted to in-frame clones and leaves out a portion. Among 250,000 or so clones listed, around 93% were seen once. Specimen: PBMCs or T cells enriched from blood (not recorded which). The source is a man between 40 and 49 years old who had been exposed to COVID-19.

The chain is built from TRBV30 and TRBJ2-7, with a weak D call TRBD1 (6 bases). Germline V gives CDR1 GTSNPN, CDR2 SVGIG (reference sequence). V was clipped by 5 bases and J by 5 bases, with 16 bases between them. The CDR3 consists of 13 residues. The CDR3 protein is CAWRGRGYHEQYF. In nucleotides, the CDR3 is TGTGCCTGGCGGGGAAGGGGGTACCACGAGCAGTACTTC.

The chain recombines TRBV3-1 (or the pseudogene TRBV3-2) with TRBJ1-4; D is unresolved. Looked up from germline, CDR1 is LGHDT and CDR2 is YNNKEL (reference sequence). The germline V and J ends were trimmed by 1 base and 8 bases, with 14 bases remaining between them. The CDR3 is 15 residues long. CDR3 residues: CASSQVTVRWEKLFF. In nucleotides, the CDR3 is TGTGCCAGCAGCCAAGTAACAGTCCGATGGGAAAAACTGTTTTTT.

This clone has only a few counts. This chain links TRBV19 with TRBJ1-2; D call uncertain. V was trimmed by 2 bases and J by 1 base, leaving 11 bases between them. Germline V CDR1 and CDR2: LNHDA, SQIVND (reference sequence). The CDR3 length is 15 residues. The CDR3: CASSINAGDNYGYTF. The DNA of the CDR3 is TGTGCCAGTAGTATAAATGCCGGGGATAACTATGGCTACACCTTC.

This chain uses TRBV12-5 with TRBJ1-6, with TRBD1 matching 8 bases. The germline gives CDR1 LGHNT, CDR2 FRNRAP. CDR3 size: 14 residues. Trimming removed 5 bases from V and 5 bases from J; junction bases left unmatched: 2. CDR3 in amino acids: CASGRQGNNSPLHF. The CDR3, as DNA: TGTGCTAGTGGTCGACAGGGGAATAATTCACCCCTCCACTTT.

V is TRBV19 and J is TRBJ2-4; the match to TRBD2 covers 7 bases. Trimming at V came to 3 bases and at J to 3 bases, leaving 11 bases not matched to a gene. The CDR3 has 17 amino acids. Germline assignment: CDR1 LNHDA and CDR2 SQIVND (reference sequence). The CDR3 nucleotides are TGTGCCAGTAGTATGAGTTTACTAGCGCTCCTCAAAAACATTCAGTACTTC. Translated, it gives CASSMSLLALLKNIQYF.

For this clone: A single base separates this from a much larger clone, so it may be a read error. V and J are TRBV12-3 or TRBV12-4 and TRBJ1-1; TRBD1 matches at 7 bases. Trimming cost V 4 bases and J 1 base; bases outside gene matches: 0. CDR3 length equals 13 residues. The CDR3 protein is CASSYRGNTEAFF. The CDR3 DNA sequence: TGTGCCAGCAGTTACAGGGGGAACACTGAAGCTTTCTTT.

CDR3 nucleotides: TGTGCCAGCAGTGGATTGGGGACAGAAAGCTCCTACGAGCAGTACTTC. It specifies CASSGLGTESSYEQYF. This sequence joins TRBV2 and TRBJ2-7, with TRBD1 matching 7 bases. V was clipped by 4 bases and J by 0 bases; unmatched bases: 9. Germline V gives CDR1 SNHLY, CDR2 FYNNEI. The CDR3 is 16 residues long.

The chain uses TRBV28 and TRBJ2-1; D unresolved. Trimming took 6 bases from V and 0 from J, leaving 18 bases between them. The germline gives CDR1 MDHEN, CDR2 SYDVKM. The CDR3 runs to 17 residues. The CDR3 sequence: CASSFLRDTNSYNEQFF. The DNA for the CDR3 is TGTGCCAGCAGCTTTCTCCGAGACACCAACTCCTACAATGAGCAGTTCTTC. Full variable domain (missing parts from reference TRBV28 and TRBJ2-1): DVKVTQSSRYLVKRTGEKVFLECVQDMDHENMFWYRQDPGLGLRLIYFSYDVKMKEKGDIPEGYSVSREKKERFSLILESASTNQTSMYLCASSFLRDTNSYNEQFFGPGTRLTVL.

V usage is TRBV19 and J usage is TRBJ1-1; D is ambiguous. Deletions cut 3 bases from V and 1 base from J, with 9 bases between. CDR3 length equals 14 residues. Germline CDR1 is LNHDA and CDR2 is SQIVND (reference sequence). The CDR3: CASSMIAANTEAFF. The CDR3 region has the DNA TGTGCCAGTAGTATGATCGCGGCGAACACTGAAGCTTTCTTT.

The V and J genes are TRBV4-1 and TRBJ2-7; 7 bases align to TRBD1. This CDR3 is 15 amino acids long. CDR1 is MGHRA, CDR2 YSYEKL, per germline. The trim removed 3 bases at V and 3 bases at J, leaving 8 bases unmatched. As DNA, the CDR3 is TGCGCCAGCAGCCAGCTCCCGGGACAGAGCTACGAGCAGTACTTC. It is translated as CASSQLPGQSYEQYF.

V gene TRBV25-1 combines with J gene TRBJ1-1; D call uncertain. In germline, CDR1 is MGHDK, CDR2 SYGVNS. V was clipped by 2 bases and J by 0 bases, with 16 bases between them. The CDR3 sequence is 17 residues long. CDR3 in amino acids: CASSERLTDPMNTEAFF. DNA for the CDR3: TGTGCCAGCAGTGAACGCTTAACAGACCCTATGAACACTGAAGCTTTCTTT.

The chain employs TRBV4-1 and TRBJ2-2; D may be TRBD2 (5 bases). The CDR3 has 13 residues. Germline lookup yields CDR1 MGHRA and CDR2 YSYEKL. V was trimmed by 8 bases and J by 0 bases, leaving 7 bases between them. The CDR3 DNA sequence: TGCGCCAGCGCAGCGGCGAACACCGGGGAGCTGTTTTTT. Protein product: CASAAANTGELFF.

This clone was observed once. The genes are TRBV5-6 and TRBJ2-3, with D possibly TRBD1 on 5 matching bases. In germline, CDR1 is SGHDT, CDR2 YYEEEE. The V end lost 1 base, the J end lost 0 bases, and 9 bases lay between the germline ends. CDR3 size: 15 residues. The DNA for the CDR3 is TGTGCCAGCAGCTTGTGGGGCGGTAGCACAGATACGCAGTATTTT. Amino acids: CASSLWGGSTDTQYF.

For the CDR3, the DNA is TGTGCCAGCAGCGGGGACAGGGGACCCTACGAGCAGTACTTC. Protein sequence: CASSGDRGPYEQYF. The J gene is TRBJ2-7, the V gene TRBV9; 10 positions agree with TRBD1. The CDR3 contains 14 residues. The germline V gene has CDR1 SGDLS and CDR2 YYNGEE. J lost 2 bases, V lost 3 bases, and 2 bases had no gene match.

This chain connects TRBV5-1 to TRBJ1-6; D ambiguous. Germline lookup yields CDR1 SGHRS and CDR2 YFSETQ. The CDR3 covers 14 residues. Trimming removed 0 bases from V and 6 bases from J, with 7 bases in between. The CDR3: CASSLARINSPLHF. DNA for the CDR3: TGCGCCAGCAGCTTGGCCAGGATTAATTCACCCCTCCACTTT.